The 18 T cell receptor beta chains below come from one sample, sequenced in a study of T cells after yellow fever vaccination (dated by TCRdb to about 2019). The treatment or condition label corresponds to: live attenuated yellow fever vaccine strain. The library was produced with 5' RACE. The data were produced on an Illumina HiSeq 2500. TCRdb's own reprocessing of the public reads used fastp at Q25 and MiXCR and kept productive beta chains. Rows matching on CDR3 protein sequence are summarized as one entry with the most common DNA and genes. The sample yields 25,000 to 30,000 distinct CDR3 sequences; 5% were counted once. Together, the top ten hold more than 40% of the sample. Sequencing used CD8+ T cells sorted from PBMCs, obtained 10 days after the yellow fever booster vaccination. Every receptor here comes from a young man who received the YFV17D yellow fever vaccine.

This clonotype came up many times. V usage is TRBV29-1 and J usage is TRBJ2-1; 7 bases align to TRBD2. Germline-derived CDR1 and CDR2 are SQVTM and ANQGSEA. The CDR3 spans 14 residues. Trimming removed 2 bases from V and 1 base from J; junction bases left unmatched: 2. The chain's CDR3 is CSVELADSYNEQFF. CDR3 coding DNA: TGCAGCGTTGAACTAGCGGATTCCTACAATGAGCAGTTCTTC.

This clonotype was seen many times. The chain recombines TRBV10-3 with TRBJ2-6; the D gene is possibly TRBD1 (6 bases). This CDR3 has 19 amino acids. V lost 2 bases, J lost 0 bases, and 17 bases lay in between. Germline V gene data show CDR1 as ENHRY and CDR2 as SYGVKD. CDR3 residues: CAISEGTAGANSGANVLTF. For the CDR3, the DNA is TGTGCCATCAGTGAGGGTACGGCAGGGGCCAACTCTGGGGCCAACGTCCTGACTTTC.

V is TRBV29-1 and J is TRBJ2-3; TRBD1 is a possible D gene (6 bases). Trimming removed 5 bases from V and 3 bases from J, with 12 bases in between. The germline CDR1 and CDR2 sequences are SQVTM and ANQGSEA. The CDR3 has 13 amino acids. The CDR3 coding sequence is TGCAGCGTTCCCGGACAGTCGACAGATACGCAGTATTTT. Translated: CSVPGQSTDTQYF.

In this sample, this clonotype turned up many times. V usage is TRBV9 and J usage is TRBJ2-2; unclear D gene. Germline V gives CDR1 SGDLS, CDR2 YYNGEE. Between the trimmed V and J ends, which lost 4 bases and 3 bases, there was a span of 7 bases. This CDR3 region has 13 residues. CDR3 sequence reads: CASSHSHTGELFF. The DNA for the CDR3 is TGTGCCAGCAGCCACTCTCACACCGGGGAGCTGTTTTTT. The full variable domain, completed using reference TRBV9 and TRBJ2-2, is DSGVTQTPKHLITATGQRVTLRCSPRSGDLSVYWYQQSLDQGLQFLIQYYNGEERAKGNILERFSAQQFPDLHSELNLSSLELGDSALYFCASSHSHTGELFFGEGSRLTVL.

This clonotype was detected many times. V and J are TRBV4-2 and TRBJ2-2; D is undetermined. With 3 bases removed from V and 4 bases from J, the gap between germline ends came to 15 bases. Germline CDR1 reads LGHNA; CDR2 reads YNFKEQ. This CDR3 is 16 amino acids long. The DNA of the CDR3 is TGTGCCAGCAGCCAGTCCTTGGCGGAGATCACCGGGGAGCTGTTTTTT. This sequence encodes CASSQSLAEITGELFF.

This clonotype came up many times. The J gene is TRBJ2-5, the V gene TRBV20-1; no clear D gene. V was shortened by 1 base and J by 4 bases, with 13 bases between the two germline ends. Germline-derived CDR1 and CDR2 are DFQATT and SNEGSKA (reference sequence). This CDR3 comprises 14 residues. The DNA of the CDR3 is TGCAGTGCTAGAGGGCCAGCCTGGGGAGAGACCCAGTACTTC. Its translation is CSARGPAWGETQYF.

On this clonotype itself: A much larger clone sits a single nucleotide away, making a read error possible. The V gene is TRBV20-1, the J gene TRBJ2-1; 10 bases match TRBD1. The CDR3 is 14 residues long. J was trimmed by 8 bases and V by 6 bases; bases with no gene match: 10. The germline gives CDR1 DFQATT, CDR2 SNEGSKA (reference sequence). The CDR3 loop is CSAKEDRGLYEQFF. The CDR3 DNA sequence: TGCAGTGCGAAAGAGGACAGGGGGTTGTATGAGCAGTTCTTC.

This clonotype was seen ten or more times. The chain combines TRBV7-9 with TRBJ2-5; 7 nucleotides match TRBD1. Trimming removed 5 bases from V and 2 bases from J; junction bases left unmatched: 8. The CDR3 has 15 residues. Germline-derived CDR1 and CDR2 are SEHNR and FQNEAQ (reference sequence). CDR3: CASSQNWDRQETQYF. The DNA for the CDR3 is TGTGCCAGCAGCCAGAACTGGGACAGACAAGAGACCCAGTACTTC.

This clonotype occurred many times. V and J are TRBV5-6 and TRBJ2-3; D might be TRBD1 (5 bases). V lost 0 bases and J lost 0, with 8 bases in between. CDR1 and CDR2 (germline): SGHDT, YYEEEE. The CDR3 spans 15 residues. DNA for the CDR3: TGTGCCAGCAGCTTGGGCGACAGTAGCACAGATACGCAGTATTTT. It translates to CASSLGDSSTDTQYF. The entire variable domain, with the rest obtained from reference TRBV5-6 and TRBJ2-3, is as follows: DAGVTQSPTHLIKTRGQQVTLRCSPKSGHDTVSWYQQALGQGPQFIFQYYEEEERQRGNFPDRFSGHQFPNYSSELNVNALLLGDSALYLCASSLGDSSTDTQYFGPGTRLTVL.

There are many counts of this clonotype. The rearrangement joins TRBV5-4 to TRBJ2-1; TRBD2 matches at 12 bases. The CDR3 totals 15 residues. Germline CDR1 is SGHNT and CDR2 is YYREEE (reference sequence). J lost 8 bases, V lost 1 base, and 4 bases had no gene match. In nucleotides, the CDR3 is TGTGCCAGCAGCTTGCTAGCGGGAGGGCCGGATGAGCAGTTCTTC. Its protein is CASSLLAGGPDEQFF. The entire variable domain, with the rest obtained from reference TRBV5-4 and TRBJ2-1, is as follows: ETGVTQSPTHLIKTRGQQVTLRCSSQSGHNTVSWYQQALGQGPQFIFQYYREEENGRGNFPPRFSGLQFPNYSSELNVNALELDDSALYLCASSLLAGGPDEQFFGPGTRLTVL.

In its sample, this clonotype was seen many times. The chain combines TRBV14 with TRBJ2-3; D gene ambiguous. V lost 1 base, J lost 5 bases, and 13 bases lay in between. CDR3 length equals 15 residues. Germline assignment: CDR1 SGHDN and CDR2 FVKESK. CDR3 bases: TGTGCCAGCAGCCAAGGAACGACCCCCCTAGATACGCAGTATTTT. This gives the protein CASSQGTTPLDTQYF.

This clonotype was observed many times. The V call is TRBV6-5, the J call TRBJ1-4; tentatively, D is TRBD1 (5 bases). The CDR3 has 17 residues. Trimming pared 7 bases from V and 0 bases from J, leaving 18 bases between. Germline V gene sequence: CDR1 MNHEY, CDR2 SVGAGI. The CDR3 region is CASTELSRGATNEKLFF. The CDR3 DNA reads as TGTGCCAGCACCGAACTCTCGCGGGGGGCAACTAATGAAAAACTGTTTTTT.

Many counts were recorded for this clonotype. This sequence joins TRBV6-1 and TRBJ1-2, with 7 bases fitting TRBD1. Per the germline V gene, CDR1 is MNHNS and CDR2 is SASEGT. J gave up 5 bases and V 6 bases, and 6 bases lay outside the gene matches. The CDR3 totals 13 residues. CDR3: CASRDPGQYGYTF. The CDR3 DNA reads TGTGCCAGCAGAGACCCGGGACAGTATGGCTACACCTTC.

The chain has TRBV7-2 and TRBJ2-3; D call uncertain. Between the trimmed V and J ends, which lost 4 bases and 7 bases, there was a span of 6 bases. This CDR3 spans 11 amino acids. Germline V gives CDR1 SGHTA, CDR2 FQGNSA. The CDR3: CASSSKYTQYF. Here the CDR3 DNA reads TGTGCCAGCAGCTCAAAGTATACGCAGTATTTT.

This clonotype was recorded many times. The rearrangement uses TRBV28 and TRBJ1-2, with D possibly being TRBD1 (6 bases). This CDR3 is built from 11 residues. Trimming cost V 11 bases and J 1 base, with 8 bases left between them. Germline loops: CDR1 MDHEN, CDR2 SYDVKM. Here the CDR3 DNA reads TGTGCCCTAGGGGGTAACTATGGCTACACCTTC. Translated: CALGGNYGYTF.

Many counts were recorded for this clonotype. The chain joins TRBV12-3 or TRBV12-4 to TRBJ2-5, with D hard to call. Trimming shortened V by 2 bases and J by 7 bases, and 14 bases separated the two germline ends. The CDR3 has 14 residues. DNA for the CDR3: TGTGCCAGCAGTTTACCCGACACGGATGGGACCCAGTACTTC. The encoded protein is CASSLPDTDGTQYF.

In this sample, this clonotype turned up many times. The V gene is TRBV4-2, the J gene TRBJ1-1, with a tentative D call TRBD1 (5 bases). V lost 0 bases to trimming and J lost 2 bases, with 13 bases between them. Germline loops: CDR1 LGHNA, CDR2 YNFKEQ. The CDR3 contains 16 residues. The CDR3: CASSQDGTGLNTEAFF. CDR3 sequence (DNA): TGTGCCAGCAGCCAAGACGGCACAGGATTAAACACTGAAGCTTTCTTT.

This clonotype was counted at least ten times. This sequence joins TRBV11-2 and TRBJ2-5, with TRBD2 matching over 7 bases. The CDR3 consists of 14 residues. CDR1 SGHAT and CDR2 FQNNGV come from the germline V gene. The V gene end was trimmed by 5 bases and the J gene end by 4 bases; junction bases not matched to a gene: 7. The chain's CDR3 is CASSPGLDRETQYF. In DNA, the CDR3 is TGTGCCAGCAGCCCCGGACTAGACCGAGAGACCCAGTACTTC. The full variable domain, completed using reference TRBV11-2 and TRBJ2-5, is EAGVAQSPRYKIIEKRQSVAFWCNPISGHATLYWYQQILGQGPKLLIQFQNNGVVDDSQLPKDRFSAERLKGVDSTLKIQPAKLEDSAVYLCASSPGLDRETQYFGPGTRLLVL.